This entry features one T cell receptor beta chain sequence. The data were taken from a study of OX40 agonist ivuxolimab in advanced cancers. In the study overall: Patients undergoing dose escalation presented with hepatocellular carcinoma, melanoma, renal cell or head and neck cancer.

Sequenced by immunoSEQ multiplex PCR; TCRdb stores in-frame clones only, minus some. The sample holds 98,000 or so clones, roughly 90% seen once. V lost 2 bases, J lost 4 bases, and 15 bases lay in between. Germline-derived CDR1 and CDR2 are MDHEN and SYDVKM. CDR3 length: 16 residues. The sample here was CD4+ or CD8+ T cells sorted from blood, taken in a trial of the OX40 agonist ivuxolimab. The chain combines TRBV28 with TRBJ2-1; possibly TRBD2 for D (5 bases). The clonotype comes from an adult with an advanced solid tumor such as melanoma, head and neck, liver or kidney cancer. The CDR3 DNA is TGTGCCAGCAGTTTAGAGGGCAGAACGGATTACAATGAGCAGTTCTTC. As protein: CASSLEGRTDYNEQFF.